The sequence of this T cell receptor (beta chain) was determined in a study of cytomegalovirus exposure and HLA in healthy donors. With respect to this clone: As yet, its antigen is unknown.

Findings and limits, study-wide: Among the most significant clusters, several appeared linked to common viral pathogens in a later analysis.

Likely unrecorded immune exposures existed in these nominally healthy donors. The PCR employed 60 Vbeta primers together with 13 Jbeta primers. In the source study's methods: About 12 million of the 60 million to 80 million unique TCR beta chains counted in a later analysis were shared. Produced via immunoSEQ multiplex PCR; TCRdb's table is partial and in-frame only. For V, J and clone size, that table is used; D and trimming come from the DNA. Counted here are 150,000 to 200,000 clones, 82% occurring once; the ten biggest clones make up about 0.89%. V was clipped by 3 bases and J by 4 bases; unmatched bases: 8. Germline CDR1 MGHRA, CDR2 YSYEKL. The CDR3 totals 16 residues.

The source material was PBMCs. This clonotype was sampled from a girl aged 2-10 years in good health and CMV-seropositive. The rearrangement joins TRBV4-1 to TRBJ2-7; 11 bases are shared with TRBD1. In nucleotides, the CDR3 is TGCGCCAGCAGCCACCGGACAGGGGGCGCCTTTTACGAGCAGTACTTC. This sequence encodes CASSHRTGGAFYEQYF.